The 8 T cell receptor beta chains below all came from one sample that was sequenced in a study of T cell repertoires in cytomegalovirus infection. TCRdb re-called the reads through MiXCR, storing one row per CDR3 protein. The data hold approximately 730,000 distinct CDR3 sequences, with roughly 28% observed a single time. The antigens for these receptors are not known. Sequenced here: cultured CD8+ T cells from PBMCs, sampled from culture after CMV antigen stimulation. The receptors derive from a human donor in good health (CMV status not recorded). Some clones in this sample may be carry-over from other donors' samples.

This clonotype was observed a few times. The chain recombines TRBV4-3 with TRBJ1-1; D is possibly TRBD1 (5 bases). Trimming removed 0 bases at V and 4 bases at J, with 15 bases between. Germline assignment: CDR1 LGHNA and CDR2 YSLEER. The CDR3 sequence is 16 residues long. CDR3 coding DNA: TGCGCCAGCAGCCAAGAGGGTCCATTCGGGGGCACTGAAGCTTTCTTT. Its protein is CASSQEGPFGGTEAFF.

This clonotype was found a few times. The chain carries TRBV5-6 and TRBJ2-7; D is perhaps TRBD1 or TRBD2 (5 bases each). The CDR3 contains 13 residues. CDR1 is SGHDT and CDR2 is YYEEEE in the germline V gene. V was trimmed by 4 bases and J by 6 bases, leaving 14 bases between them. CDR3 region: CASSQGVLSEQYV. For the CDR3, the DNA is TGTGCCAGCAGCCAGGGAGTGCTAAGCGAGCAGTACGTC.

The chain recombines TRBV6-2 or TRBV6-3 with TRBJ1-1; D ambiguous. V dropped 8 bases and J dropped 3 bases, with 22 bases sitting between them. Germline V gene sequence: CDR1 MNHEY, CDR2 SVGEGT. This CDR3 contains 16 residues. CDR3 DNA: TGTGCCAGCGAACCCGCCTTAAGAGGAATTTACACTGAAGCTTTCTTT. It specifies CASEPALRGIYTEAFF.

CDR3 DNA sequence: TGTGCCAGCAGCGTAGGGACAGGCCCATCCTATGGCTACACCTTC. Translating it yields CASSVGTGPSYGYTF. The chain has TRBV9 and TRBJ1-2, with TRBD1 identical over 7 bases. The germline V gene has CDR1 SGDLS and CDR2 YYNGEE. The CDR3 spans 15 residues. The ends lost 0 bases at V and 4 bases at J; junction bases unmatched: 6. Together with reference TRBV9 and TRBJ1-2, the CDR3 gives the full variable domain: DSGVTQTPKHLITATGQRVTLRCSPRSGDLSVYWYQQSLDQGLQFLIQYYNGEERAKGNILERFSAQQFPDLHSELNLSSLELGDSALYFCASSVGTGPSYGYTFGSGTRLTVV.

This clonotype occurred a few times. V and J are TRBV6-6 and TRBJ1-1, with TRBD1 as a possible D gene (5 bases). V lost 2 bases and J 6 bases, leaving 7 bases between the germline ends. The germline CDR1 and CDR2 sequences are MNHNY and SVGAGI (reference sequence). This CDR3 comprises 12 residues. The CDR3 region is CASSYEGPEAFF. CDR3 sequence (DNA): TGTGCCAGCAGTTACGAGGGACCTGAAGCTTTCTTT.

The chain joins TRBV27 to TRBJ2-1, with D perhaps matching TRBD2 (6 bases). V lost 1 base and J lost 7, with 14 bases in between. CDR3 length: 15 amino acids. CDR1 and CDR2 from the germline V gene are MNHEY and SMNVEV (reference sequence). In DNA form, the CDR3 reads TGTGCCAGCAGTTTATTTGCGGGGATGGTTAATGAGCAGTTCTTC. The encoded protein is CASSLFAGMVNEQFF.

This clonotype was counted a single time. CDR3 DNA sequence: TGTGCCAGCAGCGACCGGACAGATGGGAATTCACCCCTCCACTTT. Its translation: CASSDRTDGNSPLHF. This chain connects TRBV7-6 to TRBJ1-6, with D possibly being TRBD1 (6 bases). There are 15 residues in the CDR3. Germline V gives CDR1 SGHVS, CDR2 FNYEAQ. V lost 5 bases, J lost 7 bases, and 15 bases lay in between. The full variable domain, its missing parts supplied by reference TRBV7-6 and TRBJ1-6, is GAGVSQSPRYKVTKRGQDVALRCDPISGHVSLYWYRQALGQGPEFLTYFNYEAQQDKSGLPNDRFSAERPEGSISTLTIQRTEQRDSAMYRCASSDRTDGNSPLHFGNGTRLTVT.

This clonotype was counted only a few times. The chain carries TRBV7-8 and TRBJ2-3; no clear D. The CDR3 covers 14 residues. The germline CDR1 and CDR2 sequences are SGHVS and FQNEAQ. V gave up 3 bases and J gave up 4 bases, with 11 bases separating them. The CDR3 sequence: CASSLRSFADTQYF. The CDR3 region has the DNA TGTGCCAGCAGCTTGAGGAGTTTCGCAGATACGCAGTATTTT.